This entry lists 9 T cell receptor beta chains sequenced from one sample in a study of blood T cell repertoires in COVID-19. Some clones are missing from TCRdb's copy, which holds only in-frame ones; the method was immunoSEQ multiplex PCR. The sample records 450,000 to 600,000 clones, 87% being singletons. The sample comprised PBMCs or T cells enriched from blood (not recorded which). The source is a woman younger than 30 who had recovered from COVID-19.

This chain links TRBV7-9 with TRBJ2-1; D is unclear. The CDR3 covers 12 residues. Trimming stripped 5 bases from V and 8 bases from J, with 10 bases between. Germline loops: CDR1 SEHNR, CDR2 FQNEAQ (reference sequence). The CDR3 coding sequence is TGTGCCAGCAGCCCCGAGAGCGATGAGCAGTTCTTC. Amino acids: CASSPESDEQFF.

CDR3 sequence reads: CSVEPIRQGSYGYTF. The CDR3 bases are TGCAGCGTTGAACCTATTAGACAGGGTAGCTATGGCTACACCTTC. V usage is TRBV29-1 and J usage is TRBJ1-2; 7 bases are a match to TRBD1. With V trimmed by 2 bases and J by 4 bases, 10 bases remained unmatched. Germline assignment: CDR1 SQVTM and CDR2 ANQGSEA. The length of the CDR3 is 15 residues. The variable domain in full, with the rest retrieved from reference TRBV29-1 and TRBJ1-2, is SAVISQKPSRDICQRGTSLTIQCQVDSQVTMMFWYRQQPGQSLTLIATANQGSEATYESGFVIDKFPISRPNLTFSTLTVSNMSPEDSSIYLCSVEPIRQGSYGYTFGSGTRLTVV.

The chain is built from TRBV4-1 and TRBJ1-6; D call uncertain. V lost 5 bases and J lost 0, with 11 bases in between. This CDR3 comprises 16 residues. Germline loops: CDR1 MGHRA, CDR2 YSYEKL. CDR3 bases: TGCGCCAGCAGCTCGAGAGAGAGCTCCTATAATTCACCCCTCCACTTT. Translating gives CASSSRESSYNSPLHF.

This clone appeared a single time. The CDR3 loop is CASSLPHLDRVADTQYF. The CDR3 DNA reads TGCGCCAGCAGCCTGCCACACCTAGACAGGGTCGCAGATACGCAGTATTTT. The V call is TRBV5-1, the J call TRBJ2-3; the match to TRBD1 covers 7 bases. This CDR3 contains 17 residues. Germline values: CDR1 SGHRS, CDR2 YFSETQ. With 4 bases clipped from V and 4 bases from J, the junction kept 15 bases outside the gene matches.

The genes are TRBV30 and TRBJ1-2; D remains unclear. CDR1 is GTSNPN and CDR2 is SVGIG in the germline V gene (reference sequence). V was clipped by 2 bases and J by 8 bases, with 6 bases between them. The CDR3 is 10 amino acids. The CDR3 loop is CAWSNEGYTF. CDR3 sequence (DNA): TGTGCCTGGAGTAACGAGGGCTACACCTTC. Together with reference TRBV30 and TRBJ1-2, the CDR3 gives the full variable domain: SQTIHQWPATLVQPVGSPLSLECTVEGTSNPNLYWYRQAAGRGLQLLFYSVGIGQISSEVPQNLSASRPQDRQFILSSKKLLLSDSGFYLCAWSNEGYTFGSGTRLTVV.

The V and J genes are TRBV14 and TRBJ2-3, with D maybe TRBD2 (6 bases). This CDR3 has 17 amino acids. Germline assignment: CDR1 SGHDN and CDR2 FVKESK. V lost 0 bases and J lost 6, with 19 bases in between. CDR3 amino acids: CASSQDTGGASGDTQYF. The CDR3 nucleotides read TGTGCCAGCAGCCAAGATACCGGAGGGGCTAGTGGGGATACGCAGTATTTT.

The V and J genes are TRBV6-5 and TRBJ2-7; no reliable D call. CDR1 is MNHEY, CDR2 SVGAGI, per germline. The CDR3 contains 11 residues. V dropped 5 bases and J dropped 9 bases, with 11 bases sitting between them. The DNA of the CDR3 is TGTGCCAGCAGTACGACGAGGTGGCAGTACTTC. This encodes CASSTTRWQYF.

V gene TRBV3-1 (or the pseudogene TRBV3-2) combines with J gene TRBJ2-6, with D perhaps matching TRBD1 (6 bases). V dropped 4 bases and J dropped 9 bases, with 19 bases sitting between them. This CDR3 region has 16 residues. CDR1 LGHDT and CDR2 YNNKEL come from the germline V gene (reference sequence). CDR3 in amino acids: CASSPGHSSEGNVLTF. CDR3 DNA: TGTGCCAGCAGCCCGGGACATTCGAGCGAAGGCAACGTCCTGACTTTC.

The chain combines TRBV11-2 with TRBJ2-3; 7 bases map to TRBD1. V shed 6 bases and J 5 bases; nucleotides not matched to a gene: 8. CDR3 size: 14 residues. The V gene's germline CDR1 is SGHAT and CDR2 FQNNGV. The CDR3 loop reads CASSSQGPEDTQYF. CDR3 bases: TGTGCCAGCAGTTCACAGGGGCCAGAAGATACGCAGTATTTT.